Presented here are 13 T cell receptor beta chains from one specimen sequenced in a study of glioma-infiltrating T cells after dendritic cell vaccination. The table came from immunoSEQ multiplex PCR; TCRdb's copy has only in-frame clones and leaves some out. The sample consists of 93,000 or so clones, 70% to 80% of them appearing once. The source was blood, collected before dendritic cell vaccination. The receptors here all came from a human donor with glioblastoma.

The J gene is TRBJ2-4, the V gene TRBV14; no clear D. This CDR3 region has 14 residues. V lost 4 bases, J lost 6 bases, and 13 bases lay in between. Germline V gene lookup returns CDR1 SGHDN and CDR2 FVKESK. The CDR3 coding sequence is TGTGCCAGCAGCCGATTCAGGTTTGGAAACATTCAGTACTTC. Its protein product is CASSRFRFGNIQYF.

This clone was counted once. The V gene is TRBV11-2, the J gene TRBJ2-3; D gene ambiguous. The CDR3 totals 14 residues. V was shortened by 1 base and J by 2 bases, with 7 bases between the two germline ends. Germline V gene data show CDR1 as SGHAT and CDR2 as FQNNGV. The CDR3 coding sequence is TGTGCCAGCAGCTTAGGTACAGCCACAGATACGCAGTATTTT. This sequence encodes CASSLGTATDTQYF. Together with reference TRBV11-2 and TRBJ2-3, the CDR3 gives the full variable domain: EAGVAQSPRYKIIEKRQSVAFWCNPISGHATLYWYQQILGQGPKLLIQFQNNGVVDDSQLPKDRFSAERLKGVDSTLKIQPAKLEDSAVYLCASSLGTATDTQYFGPGTRLTVL.

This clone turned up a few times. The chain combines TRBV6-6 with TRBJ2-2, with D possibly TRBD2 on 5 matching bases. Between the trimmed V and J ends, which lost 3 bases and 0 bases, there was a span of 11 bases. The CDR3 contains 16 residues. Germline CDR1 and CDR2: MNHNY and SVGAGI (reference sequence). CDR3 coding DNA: TGTGCCAGCAGTTATCTCGGGGTCGCGAACACCGGGGAGCTGTTTTTT. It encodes CASSYLGVANTGELFF.

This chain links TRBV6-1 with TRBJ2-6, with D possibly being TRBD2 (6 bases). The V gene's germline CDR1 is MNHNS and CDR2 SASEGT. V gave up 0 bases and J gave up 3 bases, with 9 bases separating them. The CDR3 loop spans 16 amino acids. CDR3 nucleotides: TGTGCCAGCAGTGAAGCGTGGGGAGGTGGGGCCAACGTCCTGACTTTC. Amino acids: CASSEAWGGGANVLTF.

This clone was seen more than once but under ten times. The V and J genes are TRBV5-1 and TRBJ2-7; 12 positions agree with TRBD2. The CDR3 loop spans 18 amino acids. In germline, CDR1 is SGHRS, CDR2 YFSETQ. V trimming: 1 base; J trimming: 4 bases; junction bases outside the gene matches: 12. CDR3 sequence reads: CASSLSVTSGGPSYEQYF. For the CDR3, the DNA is TGCGCCAGCAGCTTGTCGGTTACTAGCGGGGGGCCTAGTTACGAGCAGTACTTC.

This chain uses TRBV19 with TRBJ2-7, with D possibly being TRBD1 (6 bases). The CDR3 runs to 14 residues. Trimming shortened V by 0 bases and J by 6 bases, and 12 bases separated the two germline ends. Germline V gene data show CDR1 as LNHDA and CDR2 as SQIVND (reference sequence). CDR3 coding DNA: TGTGCCAGTAGTATAGATCCAGGGGTCGGCGAGCAGTACTTC. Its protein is CASSIDPGVGEQYF.

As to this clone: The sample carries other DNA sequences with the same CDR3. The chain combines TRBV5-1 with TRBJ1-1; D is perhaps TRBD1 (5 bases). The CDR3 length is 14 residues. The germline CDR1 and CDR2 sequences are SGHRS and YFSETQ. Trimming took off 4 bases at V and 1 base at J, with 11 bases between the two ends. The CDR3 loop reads CASSLGGGNTEAFF. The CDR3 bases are TGCGCCAGCAGCCTGGGCGGGGGGAACACTGAAGCTTTCTTT. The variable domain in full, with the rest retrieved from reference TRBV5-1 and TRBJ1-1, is KAGVTQTPRYLIKTRGQQVTLSCSPISGHRSVSWYQQTPGQGLQFLFEYFSETQRNKGNFPGRFSGRQFSNSRSEMNVSTLELGDSALYLCASSLGGGNTEAFFGQGTRLTVV.

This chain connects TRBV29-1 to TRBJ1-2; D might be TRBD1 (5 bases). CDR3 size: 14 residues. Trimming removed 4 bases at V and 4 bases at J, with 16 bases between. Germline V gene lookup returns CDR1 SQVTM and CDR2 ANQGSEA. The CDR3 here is CSVASGGRGYGYTF. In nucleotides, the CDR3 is TGCAGCGTTGCTAGCGGGGGGAGAGGCTATGGCTACACCTTC.

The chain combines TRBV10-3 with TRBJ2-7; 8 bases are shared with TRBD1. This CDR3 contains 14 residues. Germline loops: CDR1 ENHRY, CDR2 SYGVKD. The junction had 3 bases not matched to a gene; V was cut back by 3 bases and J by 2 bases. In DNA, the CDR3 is TGTGCCATCAGTGACAGGGGGCTACCCTACGAGCAGTACTTC. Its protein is CAISDRGLPYEQYF.

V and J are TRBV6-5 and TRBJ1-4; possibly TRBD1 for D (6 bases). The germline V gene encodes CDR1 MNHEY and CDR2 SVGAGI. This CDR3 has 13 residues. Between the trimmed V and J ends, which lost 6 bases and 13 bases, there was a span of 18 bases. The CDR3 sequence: CASRGAIGAPLFF. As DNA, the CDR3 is TGTGCCAGCAGGGGGGCGATAGGGGCGCCACTGTTTTTT.

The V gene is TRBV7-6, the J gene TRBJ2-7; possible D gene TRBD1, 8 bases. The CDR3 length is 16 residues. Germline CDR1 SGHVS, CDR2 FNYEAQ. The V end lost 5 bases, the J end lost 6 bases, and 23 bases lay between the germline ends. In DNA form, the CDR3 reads TGTGCCAGCAGCCCCCGACCAGGGGGCGGGGGTACCGAGCAGTACTTC. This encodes CASSPRPGGGGTEQYF.

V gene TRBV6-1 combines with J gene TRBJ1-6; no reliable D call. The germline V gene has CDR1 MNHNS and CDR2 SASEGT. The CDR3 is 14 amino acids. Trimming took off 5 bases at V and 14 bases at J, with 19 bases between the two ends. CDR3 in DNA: TGTGCCAGCAGTAGTTCAGGTTTTCCGGGAGCCCTCCACTTT. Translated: CASSSSGFPGALHF.

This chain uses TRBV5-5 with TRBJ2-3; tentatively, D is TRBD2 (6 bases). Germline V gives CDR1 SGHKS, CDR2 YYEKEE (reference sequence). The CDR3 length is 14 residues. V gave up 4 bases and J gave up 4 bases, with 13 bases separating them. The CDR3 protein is CASSLGPGADTQYF. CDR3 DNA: TGTGCCAGCAGCCTGGGGCCGGGAGCAGATACGCAGTATTTT.